The TCR beta chain described here comes from a study of blood T cell repertoires in COVID-19. For the study at large: In each case, the material was cDNA or gDNA derived from T cells, B-cell-depleted T cells, or PBMCs.

Per the study methods: Amplified reference gene primers provided the basis for estimating nucleated cell counts. Sequencing used immunoSEQ multiplex PCR; TCRdb keeps in-frame clones, though not all of them. V, J and clone size are taken as reported in that table, and D and trimming were inferred from the DNA itself. The data contain 150,000 to 200,000 clones, around nine tenths of them singletons. For this clone: Other DNA sequences within the sample encode an identical CDR3.

The CDR3 consists of 16 residues. The ends lost 2 bases at V and 4 bases at J; junction bases unmatched: 6. Germline V gene sequence: CDR1 MNHEY, CDR2 SVGAGI. V is TRBV6-5 and J is TRBJ2-1; 9 nucleotides agree with TRBD2. The sequenced material came from peripheral blood. The sequence came from a man in his late teens or twenties with active or convalescent COVID-19. Here the CDR3 DNA reads TGTGCCAGCAGTTACCTTCCTAGCGGGACGTACAATGAGCAGTTCTTC. It is translated as CASSYLPSGTYNEQFF.